This entry features one T cell receptor (beta chain) sequence. CDR3 length: 12 residues. Trimming removed 3 bases from V and 6 bases from J, with 7 bases in between. The germline V gene encodes CDR1 SGHVS and CDR2 FQNEAQ. This sample was taken from a study of T cells in tuberculosis. Here immunoSEQ multiplex PCR was the method, and the copy in TCRdb shows in-frame clones only, minus some. The sample has about 33,000 clones; 85% to 95% are singletons. This sequence was found in a donor aged 10 to 29 with latent tuberculosis or without tuberculosis infection. Some clones in this sample may be carry-over from other donors' samples. Specimen: PBMCs. This chain connects TRBV7-8 to TRBJ2-3, with D perhaps TRBD2 (5 bases). This CDR3 reads CASSFQRDTQYF. The CDR3 DNA reads as TGTGCCAGCAGCTTTCAGCGGGATACGCAGTATTTT.